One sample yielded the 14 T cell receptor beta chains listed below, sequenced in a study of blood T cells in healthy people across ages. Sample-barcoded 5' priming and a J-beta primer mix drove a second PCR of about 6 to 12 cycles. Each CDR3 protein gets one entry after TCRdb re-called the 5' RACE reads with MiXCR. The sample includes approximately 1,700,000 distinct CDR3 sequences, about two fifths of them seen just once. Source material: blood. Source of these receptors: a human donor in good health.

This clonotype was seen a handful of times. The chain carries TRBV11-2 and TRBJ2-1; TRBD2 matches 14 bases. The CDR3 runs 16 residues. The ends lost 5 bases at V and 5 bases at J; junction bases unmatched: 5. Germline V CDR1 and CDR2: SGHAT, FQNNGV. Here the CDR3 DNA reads TGTGCCAGCAGCCGCCGGGGACTAGCGGGGGACAATGAGCAGTTCTTC. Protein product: CASSRRGLAGDNEQFF.

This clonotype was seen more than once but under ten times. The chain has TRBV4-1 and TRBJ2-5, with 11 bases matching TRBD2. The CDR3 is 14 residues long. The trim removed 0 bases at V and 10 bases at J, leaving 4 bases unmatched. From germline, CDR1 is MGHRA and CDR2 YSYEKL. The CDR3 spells CASSQDSLAGGQYF. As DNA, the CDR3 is TGCGCCAGCAGCCAAGATTCCCTAGCGGGAGGCCAGTACTTC.

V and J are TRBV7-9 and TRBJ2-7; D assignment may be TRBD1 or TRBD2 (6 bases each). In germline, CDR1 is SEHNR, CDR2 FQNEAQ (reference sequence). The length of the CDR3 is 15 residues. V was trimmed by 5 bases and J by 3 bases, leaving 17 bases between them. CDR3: CASSPGGGPNYEQYF. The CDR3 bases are TGTGCCAGCAGCCCAGGAGGGGGGCCTAACTACGAGCAGTACTTC.

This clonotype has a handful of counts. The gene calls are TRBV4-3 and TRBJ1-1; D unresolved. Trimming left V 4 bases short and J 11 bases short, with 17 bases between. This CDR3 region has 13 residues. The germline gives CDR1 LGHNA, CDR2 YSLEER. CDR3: CASSPRVGPGAFF. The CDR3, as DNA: TGCGCCAGCAGCCCTCGCGTGGGCCCGGGGGCTTTCTTT.

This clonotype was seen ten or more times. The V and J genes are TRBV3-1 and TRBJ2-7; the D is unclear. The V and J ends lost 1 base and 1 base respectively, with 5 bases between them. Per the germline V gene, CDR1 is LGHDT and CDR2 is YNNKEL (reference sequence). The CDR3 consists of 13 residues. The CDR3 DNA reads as TGTGCCAGCAGCCAAGCGGCGTCCTACGAGCAGTACTTC. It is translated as CASSQAASYEQYF.

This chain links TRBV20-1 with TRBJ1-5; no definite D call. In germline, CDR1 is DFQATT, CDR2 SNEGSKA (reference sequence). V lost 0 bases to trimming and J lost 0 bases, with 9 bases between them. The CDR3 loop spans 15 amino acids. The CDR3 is CSARDPLDSNQPQHF. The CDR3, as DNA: TGCAGTGCTAGAGATCCCCTAGATAGCAATCAGCCCCAGCATTTT.

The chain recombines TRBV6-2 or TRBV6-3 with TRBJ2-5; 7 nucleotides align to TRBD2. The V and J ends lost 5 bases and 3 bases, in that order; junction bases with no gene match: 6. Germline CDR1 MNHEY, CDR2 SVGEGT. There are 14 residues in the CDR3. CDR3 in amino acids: CASSGDYSKETQYF. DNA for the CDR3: TGTGCCAGCAGTGGGGACTACTCCAAAGAGACCCAGTACTTC.

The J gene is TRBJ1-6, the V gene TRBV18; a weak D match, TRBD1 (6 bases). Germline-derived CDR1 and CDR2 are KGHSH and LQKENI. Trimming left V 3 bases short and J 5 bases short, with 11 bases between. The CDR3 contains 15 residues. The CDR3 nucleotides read TGTGCCAGCTCACCTATGCGGACAGATAATTCACCCCTCCACTTT. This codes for CASSPMRTDNSPLHF. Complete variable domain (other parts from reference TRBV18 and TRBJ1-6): NAGVMQNPRHLVRRRGQEARLRCSPMKGHSHVYWYRQLPEEGLKFMVYLQKENIIDESGMPKERFSAEFPKEGPSILRIQQVVRGDSAAYFCASSPMRTDNSPLHFGNGTRLTVT.

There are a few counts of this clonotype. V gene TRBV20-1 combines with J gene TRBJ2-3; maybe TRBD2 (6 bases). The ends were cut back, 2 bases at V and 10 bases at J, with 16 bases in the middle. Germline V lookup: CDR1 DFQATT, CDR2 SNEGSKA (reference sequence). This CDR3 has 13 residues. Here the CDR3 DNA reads TGCAGTGCTAGATCCTCGGGGAGGCTGGCGCAGTATTTT. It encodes CSARSSGRLAQYF.

CDR3 bases: TGTGCTAGCGTCCAGGGGATGGACTATGGCTACACCTTC. This codes for CASVQGMDYGYTF. The chain joins TRBV7-9 to TRBJ1-2; weak D call: TRBD1 (6 bases). The CDR3 spans 13 residues. CDR1 SEHNR and CDR2 FQNEAQ come from the germline V gene (reference sequence). The variable domain in full, with the rest retrieved from reference TRBV7-9 and TRBJ1-2, is DTGVSQNPRHKITKRGQNVTFRCDPISEHNRLYWYRQTLGQGPEFLTYFQNEAQLEKSRLLSDRFSAERPKGSFSTLEIQRTEQGDSAMYLCASVQGMDYGYTFGSGTRLTVV.

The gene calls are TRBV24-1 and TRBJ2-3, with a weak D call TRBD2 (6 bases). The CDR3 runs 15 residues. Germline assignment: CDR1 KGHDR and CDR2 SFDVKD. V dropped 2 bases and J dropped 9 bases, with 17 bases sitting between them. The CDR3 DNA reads TGTGCCACCAGTGATTCAGCGGGCTCAGGGAGAACGCAGTATTTT. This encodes CATSDSAGSGRTQYF.

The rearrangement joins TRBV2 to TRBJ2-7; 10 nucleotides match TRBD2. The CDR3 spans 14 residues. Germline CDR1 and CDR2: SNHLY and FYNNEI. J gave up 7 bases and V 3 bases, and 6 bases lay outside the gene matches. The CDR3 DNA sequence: TGTGCCAGCAGTGACAATCTAGCGGGGGTGGAGCAGTACTTC. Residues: CASSDNLAGVEQYF.

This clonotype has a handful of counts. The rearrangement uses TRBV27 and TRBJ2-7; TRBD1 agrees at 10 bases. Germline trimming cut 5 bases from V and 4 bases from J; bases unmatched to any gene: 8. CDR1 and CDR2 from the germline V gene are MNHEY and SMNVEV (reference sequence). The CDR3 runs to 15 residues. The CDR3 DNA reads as TGTGCCAGCAGTGGTCTGGACAGGGGGTTTTACGAGCAGTACTTC. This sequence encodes CASSGLDRGFYEQYF.

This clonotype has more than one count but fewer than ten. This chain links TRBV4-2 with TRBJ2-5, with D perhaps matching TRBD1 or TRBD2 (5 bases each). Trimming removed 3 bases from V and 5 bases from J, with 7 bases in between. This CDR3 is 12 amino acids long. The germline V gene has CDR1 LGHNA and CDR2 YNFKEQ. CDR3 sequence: CASSHRDETQYF. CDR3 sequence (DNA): TGTGCCAGCAGCCACAGGGACGAGACCCAGTACTTC.